Listed here are 26 T cell receptor beta chains from one sample, sequenced in a study of cytomegalovirus exposure and HLA in healthy donors. PCR involved 60 Vbeta and 13 Jbeta primers. Measured with immunoSEQ multiplex PCR; TCRdb has only the in-frame clones, and not every one. The table records 90,000 to 110,000 clones, about 70% of them present only once. Source material: PBMCs. All receptors come from a man aged 25 to 45 in good health and CMV-seronegative.

The chain joins TRBV28 to TRBJ2-1, with a possible D match to TRBD2 (5 bases). Per the germline V gene, CDR1 is MDHEN and CDR2 is SYDVKM. V was shortened by 6 bases and J by 2 bases, with 8 bases between the two germline ends. There are 13 residues in the CDR3. CDR3 protein: CASSRGTYNEQFF. The CDR3 region has the DNA TGTGCCAGCAGCCGGGGTACCTACAATGAGCAGTTCTTC.

Only a few counts were recorded for this clone. V gene TRBV30 combines with J gene TRBJ2-1; weak D call: TRBD2 (5 bases). The germline gives CDR1 GTSNPN, CDR2 SVGIG (reference sequence). V was trimmed by 0 bases and J by 6 bases, leaving 12 bases between them. CDR3 size: 14 residues. The CDR3 region has the DNA TGTGCCTGGAGTGTACGTCTAGCCGGCAATGAGCAGTTCTTC. This sequence encodes CAWSVRLAGNEQFF. Together with reference TRBV30 and TRBJ2-1, the CDR3 gives the full variable domain: SQTIHQWPATLVQPVGSPLSLECTVEGTSNPNLYWYRQAAGRGLQLLFYSVGIGQISSEVPQNLSASRPQDRQFILSSKKLLLSDSGFYLCAWSVRLAGNEQFFGPGTRLTVL.

CDR3 in amino acids: CASSLASGRNTQYF. The CDR3 nucleotides read TGTGCCAGCAGCTTAGCTAGCGGGAGGAATACGCAGTATTTT. The rearrangement links TRBV7-2 to TRBJ2-3; 10 bases align to TRBD2. The CDR3 extends over 14 amino acids. The V and J ends lost 0 bases and 7 bases, in that order; junction bases with no gene match: 1. The V gene's germline CDR1 is SGHTA and CDR2 FQGNSA.

This sequence joins TRBV30 and TRBJ2-1, with TRBD2 as a possible D gene (6 bases). V was trimmed by 8 bases and J by 13 bases, leaving 15 bases between them. This CDR3 comprises 10 residues. Germline loops: CDR1 GTSNPN, CDR2 SVGIG (reference sequence). Here the CDR3 reads CAGGWSSQFF. Here the CDR3 DNA reads TGTGCCGGGGGGTGGAGCTCTCAGTTCTTC.

The V call is TRBV27, the J call TRBJ2-5; 12 bases agree with TRBD2. The V segment lost 5 bases and the J segment 5 bases; nucleotides outside the gene matches: 9. From germline, CDR1 is MNHEY and CDR2 SMNVEV (reference sequence). The CDR3 totals 16 residues. DNA for the CDR3: TGTGCCAGCAGTCCCCGGACTAGCGGGACCCCGGAGACCCAGTACTTC. This encodes CASSPRTSGTPETQYF.

The chain uses TRBV7-3 and TRBJ2-4, with 8 bases lining up with TRBD2. CDR3 length equals 13 residues. V trimming: 4 bases; J trimming: 5 bases; junction bases outside the gene matches: 1. Germline loops: CDR1 SGHTA, CDR2 FQGTGA. Here the CDR3 reads CASSSGGENIQYF. Here the CDR3 DNA reads TGTGCCAGCAGCTCGGGGGGGGAAAACATTCAGTACTTC.

The CDR3 DNA follows: TGTGCCAGCAGCCAGATACAGGGGGCCCGTGGAAACACCATATATTTT. It specifies CASSQIQGARGNTIYF. The chain recombines TRBV4-2 with TRBJ1-3, with 9 bases fitting TRBD1. V was clipped by 3 bases and J by 3 bases; unmatched bases: 6. Germline values: CDR1 LGHNA, CDR2 YNFKEQ. The CDR3 is made up of 16 amino acids.

The chain carries TRBV27 and TRBJ2-1; the match to TRBD1 covers 8 bases. J lost 3 bases, V lost 5 bases, and 3 bases had no gene match. This CDR3 has 14 amino acids. Germline V lookup: CDR1 MNHEY, CDR2 SMNVEV (reference sequence). CDR3 loop: CASSRTGGYNEQFF. CDR3 nucleotides: TGTGCCAGCAGTCGTACAGGGGGCTACAATGAGCAGTTCTTC.

The CDR3 sequence is CASSLGETYGYTF. The CDR3 bases are TGTGCCAGCAGTTTAGGAGAGACCTATGGCTACACCTTC. The chain recombines TRBV27 with TRBJ1-2; D gene unclear. The CDR3 is 13 amino acids. Trimming took 2 bases from V and 4 from J, leaving 8 bases between them. Germline V gene sequence: CDR1 MNHEY, CDR2 SMNVEV (reference sequence).

The DNA of the CDR3 is TGCAGCGTGGTAGGGGTCGAGGCCTATGGCTACACCTTC. Protein: CSVVGVEAYGYTF. The chain is built from TRBV29-1 and TRBJ1-2; a possible D gene is TRBD1 (5 bases). CDR1 SQVTM and CDR2 ANQGSEA come from the germline V gene. The length of the CDR3 is 13 residues. Trimming stripped 6 bases from V and 4 bases from J, with 15 bases between.

This clone has only a few counts. The chain is built from TRBV7-2 and TRBJ1-1; D possibly corresponds to TRBD1 (6 bases). The CDR3 consists of 13 residues. Germline lookup yields CDR1 SGHTA and CDR2 FQGNSA. Trimming left V 4 bases short and J 1 base short, with 7 bases between. In DNA form, the CDR3 reads TGTGCCAGCAGCTGGGGACAGAACACTGAAGCTTTCTTT. This codes for CASSWGQNTEAFF.

The chain joins TRBV27 to TRBJ2-7, with D possibly TRBD2 on 5 matching bases. In germline, CDR1 is MNHEY, CDR2 SMNVEV (reference sequence). The CDR3 sequence is 15 residues long. Trimming shortened V by 2 bases and J by 0 bases, and 11 bases separated the two germline ends. The CDR3 DNA follows: TGTGCCAGCAGTTTAAAACACACTAGCTCCTACGAGCAGTACTTC. Its translation is CASSLKHTSSYEQYF.

The V gene is TRBV18, the J gene TRBJ2-3, with D unclear. Germline CDR1 KGHSH, CDR2 LQKENI. This CDR3 comprises 16 residues. The ends were cut back, 3 bases at V and 2 bases at J, with 15 bases in the middle. CDR3 in amino acids: CASSPSRVGSTDTQYF. CDR3 in DNA: TGTGCCAGCTCACCCTCTCGGGTTGGATCCACAGATACGCAGTATTTT.

The chain is built from TRBV29-1 and TRBJ1-1; 10 bases are a match to TRBD1. V lost 5 bases, J lost 7 bases, and 10 bases stayed unmatched. From germline, CDR1 is SQVTM and CDR2 ANQGSEA. This CDR3 comprises 14 residues. This CDR3 is CSVYPGQGSSEAFF. For the CDR3, the DNA is TGCAGCGTTTATCCGGGACAGGGGTCGAGTGAAGCTTTCTTT.

This sequence joins TRBV5-1 and TRBJ2-7; 8 bases align to TRBD2. The V segment lost 5 bases and the J segment 3 bases; nucleotides outside the gene matches: 7. Germline V gene lookup returns CDR1 SGHRS and CDR2 YFSETQ. The CDR3 runs 14 residues. The CDR3 is CASRVVAGSYEQYF. The CDR3, as DNA: TGCGCCAGCAGAGTCGTAGCGGGAAGCTACGAGCAGTACTTC.

The V call is TRBV29-1, the J call TRBJ2-7; 7 bases map to TRBD1. The CDR3 consists of 13 residues. V lost 3 bases and J lost 5; bases outside the gene matches: 7. Germline V gene data show CDR1 as SQVTM and CDR2 as ANQGSEA. The chain's CDR3 is CSVDVDRRDEQYF. The CDR3 DNA is TGCAGCGTTGATGTGGACAGGCGGGACGAGCAGTACTTC.

This sequence joins TRBV4-2 and TRBJ1-5; D is possibly TRBD1 (5 bases). Trimming removed 4 bases from V and 5 bases from J, with 12 bases in between. CDR1 and CDR2 from the germline V gene are LGHNA and YNFKEQ. This CDR3 is built from 14 residues. CDR3 DNA: TGTGCCAGCAGCCGAGCGGGGGAACATCAGCCCCAGCATTTT. Translated: CASSRAGEHQPQHF.

V usage is TRBV2 and J usage is TRBJ1-1; 7 bases align to TRBD1. The CDR3 consists of 14 residues. Per germline, CDR1 SNHLY and CDR2 FYNNEI. The V gene end was trimmed by 6 bases and the J gene end by 0 bases; junction bases not matched to a gene: 4. The CDR3 here is CASRNRGLNTEAFF. The CDR3 DNA reads as TGTGCCAGCAGGAACAGGGGACTGAACACTGAAGCTTTCTTT.

V and J are TRBV5-1 and TRBJ2-5; 9 bases fit TRBD1. The end of the DNA aligns better with TRBJ2-7, so the J call may be wrong. Germline values: CDR1 SGHRS, CDR2 YFSETQ. This CDR3 is built from 14 residues. Here the CDR3 reads CASSSLRDRDEQYF. CDR3 sequence (DNA): TGCGCCAGCAGCTCACTCCGGGACAGGGACGAGCAGTACTTC.

This chain links TRBV7-3 with TRBJ2-5; unclear D gene. The DNA matches TRBJ2-7 better at its end, which makes the J call doubtful. Germline V gene data show CDR1 as SGHTA and CDR2 as FQGTGA. The CDR3 totals 15 residues. This chain's CDR3 is CASSLGGSATYEQYF. Here the CDR3 DNA reads TGTGCCAGCAGCCTAGGTGGGTCGGCCACCTACGAGCAGTACTTC.

The rearrangement links TRBV5-1 to TRBJ2-3, with 7 bases fitting TRBD1. The CDR3 sequence is 18 residues long. Per the germline V gene, CDR1 is SGHRS and CDR2 is YFSETQ. Unmatched junction bases numbered 16, after V lost 6 bases and J lost 0 bases. This CDR3 reads CASKESRQGTTSTDTQYF. In DNA, the CDR3 is TGCGCCAGCAAAGAGTCGAGACAGGGCACCACTAGCACAGATACGCAGTATTTT. Variable domain in full (rest from reference TRBV5-1 and TRBJ2-3): KAGVTQTPRYLIKTRGQQVTLSCSPISGHRSVSWYQQTPGQGLQFLFEYFSETQRNKGNFPGRFSGRQFSNSRSEMNVSTLELGDSALYLCASKESRQGTTSTDTQYFGPGTRLTVL.

The chain combines TRBV18 with TRBJ2-5; D might be TRBD1 (5 bases). Matching the DNA end better, TRBJ2-7 makes the J call doubtful. Germline CDR1 and CDR2: KGHSH and LQKENI. The CDR3 has 14 residues. The CDR3, as DNA: TGTGCCAGCTCACCGGCAGGGTCTAGACACGAGCAGTACTTC. Protein product: CASSPAGSRHEQYF.

This chain connects TRBV15 to TRBJ2-1; TRBD1 agrees at 7 bases. Unmatched junction bases numbered 11, after V lost 3 bases and J lost 9 bases. Germline values: CDR1 LNHNV, CDR2 YYDKDF (reference sequence). This CDR3 is built from 15 residues. The CDR3 reads CATSREGTEVTEQFF. The CDR3 region has the DNA TGTGCCACCAGCAGGGAAGGGACAGAGGTTACTGAGCAGTTCTTC.

The V and J genes are TRBV5-1 and TRBJ1-1; D gene ambiguous. The ends were cut back, 7 bases at V and 0 bases at J, with 13 bases in the middle. The germline gives CDR1 SGHRS, CDR2 YFSETQ. There are 14 residues in the CDR3. CDR3 DNA sequence: TGCGCCAGCGTACGAGAACTTATGAACACTGAAGCTTTCTTT. Its translation is CASVRELMNTEAFF.

This rearrangement joins TRBV4-1 to TRBJ2-1, with a weak D call TRBD2 (7 bases). The CDR3 runs 16 residues. CDR1 is MGHRA, CDR2 YSYEKL, per germline. With 3 bases removed from V and 7 bases from J, the gap between germline ends came to 19 bases. CDR3 nucleotides: TGCGCCAGCAGCCAGGACCTGATCGGGGGGCGAAATGAGCAGTTCTTC. Encoded protein: CASSQDLIGGRNEQFF.

This rearrangement joins TRBV2 to TRBJ2-7, with TRBD1 matching 9 bases. This CDR3 comprises 16 residues. V shed 5 bases, J shed 6 bases, and the junction held 14 bases outside the gene matches. The germline CDR1 and CDR2 sequences are SNHLY and FYNNEI. The CDR3 DNA reads TGTGCCAGCAGTCCCCTAGCCGGGACAGGGACCACCGAGCAGTACTTC. Its translation: CASSPLAGTGTTEQYF.